Shown below are 2 T cell receptor beta chains from a single sample sequenced in a study of Ad26.COV2.S vaccination and SARS-CoV-2 variants (dated by TCRdb to the early 2020s). The method behind the library was the immunoSEQ multiplex PCR assay. This is the immuneACCESS table as TCRdb keeps it, with only in-frame sequences that have V and J called. A part of the clones is gone; compared with another copy, unresolved V genes explain less than half, and the rest is unexplained. The sample table contains more than 250,000 clones; only one count was recorded for more than 75% of them. The top ten hold about 3.5% of the sample. The label giving this sample's treatment or condition can be read as: around 19 received Ad26.COV2.S at low or high dose, single or two shots; 5 received placebo; per-sample allocation not given. Repertoires of vaccine and placebo recipients were sequenced from samples collected on day 63 after the first injection.

The input for sequencing was peripheral blood, taken in a trial of Ad26.COV2.S vaccine versus placebo. The receptors here all came from a person between 18 and 59 years old who received the Ad26.COV2.S COVID-19 vaccine or a placebo.

The chain carries TRBV2 and TRBJ1-5; 8 nucleotides line up with TRBD1. CDR1 is SNHLY and CDR2 is FYNNEI in the germline V gene. CDR3 length equals 14 residues. Trimming cost V 7 bases and J 6 bases; bases outside gene matches: 8. The CDR3 is CASMGQVGGQPQHF. The CDR3, as DNA: TGTGCCAGCATGGGACAGGTCGGAGGTCAGCCCCAGCATTTT.

The V call is TRBV3-1 (or the pseudogene TRBV3-2), the J call TRBJ2-3; 8 bases are a match to TRBD2. The germline gives CDR1 LGHDT, CDR2 YNNKEL (reference sequence). The trim removed 4 bases at V and 4 bases at J, leaving 13 bases unmatched. The CDR3 extends over 17 amino acids. The CDR3 spells CASSRINQLRGADTQYF. DNA of the CDR3: TGTGCCAGCAGCCGCATAAATCAATTGCGGGGGGCAGATACGCAGTATTTT.